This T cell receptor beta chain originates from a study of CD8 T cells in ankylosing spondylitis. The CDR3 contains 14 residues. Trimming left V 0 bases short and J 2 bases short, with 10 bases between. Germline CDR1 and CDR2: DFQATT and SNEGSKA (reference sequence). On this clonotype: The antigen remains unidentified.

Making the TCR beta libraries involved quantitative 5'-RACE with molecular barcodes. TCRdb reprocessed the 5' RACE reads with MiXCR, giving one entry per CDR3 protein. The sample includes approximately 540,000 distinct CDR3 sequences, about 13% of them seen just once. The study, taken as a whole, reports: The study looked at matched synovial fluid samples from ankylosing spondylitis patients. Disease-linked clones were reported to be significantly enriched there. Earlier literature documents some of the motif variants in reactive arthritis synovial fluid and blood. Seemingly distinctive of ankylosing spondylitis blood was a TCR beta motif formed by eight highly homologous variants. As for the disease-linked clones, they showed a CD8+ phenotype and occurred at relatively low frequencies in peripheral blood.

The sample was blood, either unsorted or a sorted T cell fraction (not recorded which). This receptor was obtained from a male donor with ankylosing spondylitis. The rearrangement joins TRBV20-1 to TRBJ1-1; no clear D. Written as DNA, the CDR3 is TGCAGTGCTAGAGACCCCCGGGCTAACACTGAAGCTTTCTTT. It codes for CSARDPRANTEAFF.